This entry features one TCR beta chain sequence. Antigen: not known. CDR1 is SGHRS, CDR2 YFSETQ, per germline. The ends were cut back, 4 bases at V and 8 bases at J, with 18 bases in the middle. The CDR3 consists of 15 residues. This sample was taken from a study of breast tumors, draining lymph nodes, adjacent tissues. Samples came from axillary lymph nodes draining the breast cancer. In TCRdb, the multiplex PCR reads were re-called with MiXCR into one record per CDR3 protein. This repertoire shows approximately 180,000 distinct CDR3 sequences, 33% found once; its top ten account for about 3.8%. The study, taken as a whole, reports: Luminal-like breast cancer showed significantly higher tumor–nontumor repertoire similarity than basal-like. Data fit most tumor T cells coming from lymph node, expanding in tumor. Tumor repertoires ranked between lymph nodes and nontumor tissue in diversity, with V and J gene preferences.

The source material was axillary lymph node tissue. This chain uses TRBV5-1 with TRBJ1-4; a weak D match, TRBD1 (5 bases). The sequence was obtained from a female donor with breast cancer. Some clones in this sample may be carry-over from other donors' samples. Here the CDR3 reads CASSTSQVKDEKLFF. The CDR3, as DNA: TGCGCCAGCAGCACTTCACAGGTTAAGGACGAAAAACTGTTTTTT.